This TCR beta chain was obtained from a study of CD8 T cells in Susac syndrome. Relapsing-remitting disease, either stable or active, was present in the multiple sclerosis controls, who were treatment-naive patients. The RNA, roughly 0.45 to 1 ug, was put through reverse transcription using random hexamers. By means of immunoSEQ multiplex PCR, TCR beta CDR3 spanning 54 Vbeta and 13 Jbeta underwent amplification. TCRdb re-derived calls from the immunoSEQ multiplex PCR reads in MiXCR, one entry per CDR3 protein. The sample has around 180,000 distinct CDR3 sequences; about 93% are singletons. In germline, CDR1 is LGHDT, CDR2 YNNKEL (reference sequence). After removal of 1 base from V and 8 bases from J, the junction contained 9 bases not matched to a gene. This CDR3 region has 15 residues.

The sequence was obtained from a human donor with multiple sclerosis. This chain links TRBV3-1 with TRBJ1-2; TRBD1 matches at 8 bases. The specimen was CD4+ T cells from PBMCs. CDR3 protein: CASSQANYRDRGYTF. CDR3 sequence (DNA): TGTGCCAGCAGCCAAGCAAATTACCGGGACAGGGGCTACACCTTC.